These 25 T cell receptor beta chains were sequenced from one sample in a study of T cell responses to AZD1222 COVID-19 vaccine (dated by TCRdb to about 2021). The time point label of this sample denotes: baseline before first vaccination. The library was produced with the immunoSEQ multiplex PCR assay. The clones in this table, taken by TCRdb from immuneACCESS, are in-frame only. Not every clone is retained; where verified, under half of the shortfall comes from an unresolved V gene, and the cause of the rest is unknown. Here the sample has about 100,000 clones; approximately 86% occur a single time. The top ten hold 6.3% of the sample. Here the sequenced sample was peripheral blood, taken on day 0 of AZD1222 vaccination. The receptors were sampled from an adult in good health.

This clone was observed a single time. This chain connects TRBV19 to TRBJ2-7; 11 bases agree with TRBD2. Germline CDR1 LNHDA, CDR2 SQIVND (reference sequence). The CDR3 has 14 residues. With V trimmed by 2 bases and J by 5 bases, 2 bases remained unmatched. The CDR3 here is CASSILAGGNEQYF. DNA of the CDR3: TGTGCCAGTAGTATACTAGCGGGAGGCAACGAGCAGTACTTC.

This clone was counted once. The genes are TRBV4-1 and TRBJ2-7; 9 nucleotides align to TRBD1. The CDR3 is made up of 15 amino acids. V lost 4 bases to trimming and J lost 4 bases; unmatched junction nucleotides: 8. CDR1 is MGHRA and CDR2 is YSYEKL in the germline V gene. This CDR3 reads CASSRTGTGMYEQYF. In DNA form, the CDR3 reads TGCGCCAGCAGCCGGACCGGGACAGGGATGTACGAGCAGTACTTC.

J is TRBJ1-5 and V is TRBV7-9; D is perhaps TRBD1 (5 bases). This CDR3 region has 14 residues. V lost 1 base and J 2 bases, leaving 6 bases between the germline ends. From germline, CDR1 is SEHNR and CDR2 FQNEAQ (reference sequence). The CDR3 loop is CASSLGDRNQPQHF. In nucleotides, the CDR3 is TGTGCCAGCAGCTTAGGGGACCGCAATCAGCCCCAGCATTTT.

V usage is TRBV19 and J usage is TRBJ2-5; D could derive from TRBD1 or TRBD2 (5 bases each). Trimming stripped 5 bases from V and 7 bases from J, with 20 bases between. Germline assignment: CDR1 LNHDA and CDR2 SQIVND (reference sequence). This CDR3 is built from 15 residues. CDR3 sequence (DNA): TGTGCCAGTAGTCTTGGACTGGGGGTCCTAGGGACCCAGTACTTC. Protein sequence: CASSLGLGVLGTQYF.

V gene TRBV19 combines with J gene TRBJ2-6; D remains ambiguous. The CDR3 consists of 18 residues. V was clipped by 5 bases and J by 0 bases, with 17 bases between them. Germline-derived CDR1 and CDR2 are LNHDA and SQIVND (reference sequence). Here the CDR3 reads CASSPTPALSSGANVLTF. Here the CDR3 DNA reads TGTGCCAGTAGTCCCACCCCGGCCCTAAGCTCTGGGGCCAACGTCCTGACTTTC.

CDR3 bases: TGTGCCAGCAGCCAACAGGGGTCGGTTTCCTACGAGCAGTACTTC. Translation: CASSQQGSVSYEQYF. The chain has TRBV5-5 and TRBJ2-7, with 7 bases lining up with TRBD1. Germline V gives CDR1 SGHKS, CDR2 YYEKEE (reference sequence). J gave up 1 base and V 4 bases, and 8 bases lay outside the gene matches. The CDR3 covers 15 residues. Variable domain in full (rest from reference TRBV5-5 and TRBJ2-7): DAGVTQSPTHLIKTRGQQVTLRCSPISGHKSVSWYQQVLGQGPQFIFQYYEKEERGRGNFPDRFSARQFPNYSSELNVNALLLGDSALYLCASSQQGSVSYEQYFGPGTRLTVT.

This chain joins TRBV7-6 and TRBJ1-3; 7 bases match TRBD1. The CDR3 consists of 16 residues. The J segment lost 2 bases and the V segment lost 0 bases, leaving 4 bases of the junction unmatched. CDR1 is SGHVS and CDR2 is FNYEAQ in the germline V gene. CDR3 DNA sequence: TGTGCCAGCAGCTTAGCGCGAACAGGGGCTGGAAACACCATATATTTT. This sequence encodes CASSLARTGAGNTIYF.

V and J are TRBV7-2 and TRBJ1-3, with D unresolved. Per germline, CDR1 SGHTA and CDR2 FQGNSA. This CDR3 spans 15 amino acids. Trimming left V 4 bases short and J 0 bases short, with 10 bases between. CDR3 protein: CASSSTQYSGNTIYF. The DNA for the CDR3 is TGTGCCAGCAGCTCAACCCAATACTCTGGAAACACCATATATTTT.

The chain has TRBV4-1 and TRBJ2-5, with 12 bases identical to TRBD2. Per germline, CDR1 MGHRA and CDR2 YSYEKL. The CDR3 runs 16 residues. The V gene end was trimmed by 0 bases and the J gene end by 3 bases; junction bases not matched to a gene: 2. The CDR3 sequence is CASSQDRLAGEETQYF. CDR3 in DNA: TGCGCCAGCAGCCAAGATCGACTAGCGGGGGAAGAGACCCAGTACTTC.

This clone was seen more than once but under ten times. The V and J genes are TRBV18 and TRBJ2-3; no firm D call. Trimming left V 3 bases short and J 1 base short, with 11 bases between. There are 15 residues in the CDR3. The germline V gene has CDR1 KGHSH and CDR2 LQKENI. DNA of the CDR3: TGTGCCAGCTCACCGAATTTCGCTGGCACAGATACGCAGTATTTT. It is translated as CASSPNFAGTDTQYF.

The chain uses TRBV29-1 and TRBJ1-2; TRBD1 agrees at 7 bases. CDR3 length: 13 residues. Germline loops: CDR1 SQVTM, CDR2 ANQGSEA. V shed 4 bases, J shed 5 bases, and the junction held 7 bases outside the gene matches. The CDR3 region is CSVATGQEYGYTF. In DNA, the CDR3 is TGCAGCGTTGCGACAGGGCAGGAATATGGCTACACCTTC.

The chain uses TRBV3-1 (or the pseudogene TRBV3-2) and TRBJ1-2, with TRBD1 matching 7 bases. This CDR3 contains 14 residues. J lost 5 bases, V lost 4 bases, and 7 bases had no gene match. Looked up from germline, CDR1 is LGHDT and CDR2 is YNNKEL (reference sequence). The CDR3 is CASSRRGAFYGYTF. CDR3 nucleotide sequence: TGTGCCAGCAGCCGCAGGGGGGCGTTTTATGGCTACACCTTC.

V is TRBV11-3 and J is TRBJ2-2, with no clear D. Trimming pared 2 bases from V and 3 bases from J, leaving 7 bases between. The CDR3 loop spans 14 amino acids. Looked up from germline, CDR1 is SGHNT and CDR2 is YENEEA. The CDR3 nucleotides read TGTGCCAGCAGCTTAAGAGGTCACACCGGGGAGCTGTTTTTT. It codes for CASSLRGHTGELFF.

This clone appeared once. The CDR3 coding sequence is TGTGCCAGCAGCCAACTAAGGAACTCCTATAATTCACCCCTCCACTTT. Protein sequence: CASSQLRNSYNSPLHF. This chain joins TRBV3-1 (or the pseudogene TRBV3-2) and TRBJ1-6; D not resolved. The CDR3 consists of 16 residues. Trimming left V 2 bases short and J 0 bases short, with 8 bases between. Germline-derived CDR1 and CDR2 are LGHDT and YNNKEL (reference sequence).

The chain couples TRBV7-8 to TRBJ1-2, with TRBD1 matching over 7 bases. V lost 4 bases and J lost 8; bases outside the gene matches: 10. In germline, CDR1 is SGHVS, CDR2 FQNEAQ. CDR3 length: 14 amino acids. The CDR3: CASSSVRQGRGYTF. CDR3 DNA sequence: TGTGCCAGCAGCTCGGTTCGACAGGGCAGGGGCTACACCTTC. Full variable domain (outside the CDR3, taken from reference TRBV7-8 and TRBJ1-2): GAGVSQSPRYKVAKRGQDVALRCDPISGHVSLFWYQQALGQGPEFLTYFQNEAQLDKSGLPSDRFFAERPEGSVSTLKIQRTQQEDSAVYLCASSSVRQGRGYTFGSGTRLTVV.

This clone was observed a handful of times. This rearrangement joins TRBV9 to TRBJ1-2; weak D call: TRBD1 (6 bases). This CDR3 comprises 15 residues. CDR1 and CDR2 from the germline V gene are SGDLS and YYNGEE. Between the trimmed V and J ends, which lost 3 bases and 2 bases, there was a span of 14 bases. The CDR3 DNA sequence: TGTGCCAGCAGCGAAACCCGAGGGGGAAACTATGGCTACACCTTC. Amino acid sequence: CASSETRGGNYGYTF.

The CDR3 loop is CASSLASGYPIENYGYTF. CDR3 sequence (DNA): TGTGCCAGCAGCTTAGCCTCGGGATACCCTATTGAAAACTATGGCTACACCTTC. The rearrangement joins TRBV7-8 to TRBJ1-2; D not resolved. V lost 0 bases to trimming and J lost 2 bases, with 19 bases between them. The germline gives CDR1 SGHVS, CDR2 FQNEAQ. This CDR3 comprises 18 residues.

This chain uses TRBV19 with TRBJ1-6; unclear D gene. V lost 5 bases and J lost 6, with 5 bases in between. The CDR3 consists of 12 residues. Germline V lookup: CDR1 LNHDA, CDR2 SQIVND (reference sequence). CDR3 amino acids: CASSLLNSPLHF. CDR3 coding DNA: TGTGCCAGTAGTCTTCTTAATTCACCCCTCCACTTT.

The chain is built from TRBV7-9 and TRBJ2-7, with D possibly matching TRBD2 (6 bases). CDR3 length: 14 amino acids. V lost 3 bases and J lost 3, with 12 bases in between. Germline V gene lookup returns CDR1 SEHNR and CDR2 FQNEAQ (reference sequence). CDR3 in amino acids: CASSFREHVYEQYF. The CDR3 region has the DNA TGTGCCAGCAGCTTCCGGGAGCACGTCTACGAGCAGTACTTC.

V is TRBV27 and J is TRBJ2-5; D perhaps matches TRBD1 (6 bases). The CDR3 sequence is 14 residues long. CDR1 and CDR2 (germline): MNHEY, SMNVEV (reference sequence). The V gene lost 5 bases and the J gene lost 4 bases, with 14 bases spanning the gap. CDR3 DNA: TGTGCCAGCAGTGCAACAGGGACCCCAGAGACCCAGTACTTC. Translation: CASSATGTPETQYF.

This clone showed up just once. The rearrangement joins TRBV11-1 to TRBJ1-6; no clear D. This CDR3 has 14 amino acids. Per the germline V gene, CDR1 is SGHAT and CDR2 is FQDESV (reference sequence). Trimming left V 1 base short and J 4 bases short, with 5 bases between. The CDR3 nucleotides read TGTGCCAGCAGCTTAGGGGGATATAATTCACCCCTCCACTTT. This translates into CASSLGGYNSPLHF.

This clone was observed a single time. The chain recombines TRBV5-5 with TRBJ1-5; tentative D call: TRBD1 (5 bases). From germline, CDR1 is SGHKS and CDR2 YYEKEE (reference sequence). The V and J ends lost 6 bases and 3 bases respectively, with 10 bases between them. CDR3 length equals 13 residues. The CDR3 is CASTLGANQPQHF. The CDR3 region has the DNA TGTGCCAGCACACTAGGGGCCAATCAGCCCCAGCATTTT.

There are a few counts of this clone. This chain connects TRBV23-1 to TRBJ1-1; 7 nucleotides line up with TRBD1. Being an ORF, TRBV23-1 has a function that is uncertain. Trimming removed 2 bases from V and 6 bases from J; junction bases left unmatched: 12. The CDR3 totals 16 residues. CDR3 sequence: CASSQETTGRRSEAFF. The CDR3 nucleotides are TGCGCCAGCAGTCAAGAGACGACAGGGAGAAGGTCTGAAGCTTTCTTT.

This chain joins TRBV21-1 and TRBJ2-7; TRBD1 reflects the table's D call only, with no check against the DNA. TRBV21-1 is a documented pseudogene. There are 19 residues in the CDR3. In DNA form, the CDR3 reads TGTGCCAGCAGCAGACCCGGGACAGGGCCTTATAGGGGGGCCTACGAGCAGTACTTC. As protein: CASSRPGTGPYRGAYEQYF.

V usage is TRBV5-6 and J usage is TRBJ2-3, with D perhaps assigned TRBD1 or TRBD2 (5 bases each). The CDR3 is made up of 15 amino acids. Germline CDR1 reads SGHDT; CDR2 reads YYEEEE. The ends were cut back, 1 base at V and 9 bases at J, with 18 bases in the middle. The CDR3 reads CASSLKDSAGWTQYF. The CDR3 DNA reads as TGTGCCAGCAGCTTGAAGGACTCCGCAGGGTGGACGCAGTATTTT.